Listed below are T cell receptor beta chains from one sample, sequenced in a study of blood T cells in healthy people across ages. TCRdb passed the 5' RACE reads through MiXCR, listing each CDR3 protein once. The sample records 800,000 to 950,000 distinct CDR3 sequences, roughly 48% being singletons. Sequencing was performed on blood. These receptors all stem from a man younger than 45 in good health. Each CDR3 is given with its conserved first and last residue. The D gene is left open where the match is weak. Not every row has a clone size; where given, it reads once, few, many or a size class.

cdr3_nt | cdr3_aa | d_call | clone_size | v_call | cdr3_length | j_call
TGTGCCAGCAGTTTACGGACTTACTACGAGCAGTACTTC | CASSLRTYYEQYF | . | . | TRBV6-5 | 13 | TRBJ2-7
TGCAGTGCTGGAAGGGGTCAGGGGACAGGAAAAAATGAGCAGTTCTTC | CSAGRGQGTGKNEQFF | TRBD1 | many | TRBV20-1 | 16 | TRBJ2-1
TGCGCCAGCAGCTTGGCCGTCTGGGAGCGAGAGAACACTGAAGCTTTCTTT | CASSLAVWERENTEAFF | . | . | TRBV5-1 | 17 | TRBJ1-1
TGTGCCAGCAGTCCACAGGGGGTCTACAATGAGCAGTACTTC | CASSPQGVYNEQYF | TRBD1 | . | TRBV27 | 14 | TRBJ2-7
TGTGCCACCAGCAGAGATGAGGGGGCGGTTGGGGCCAACGTCCTGACTTTC | CATSRDEGAVGANVLTF | TRBD1 | . | TRBV15 | 17 | TRBJ2-6
TGCGCCAGCAGTACCAGGGGCGAACGCGGTGGCTACACCTTC | CASSTRGERGGYTF | . | . | TRBV5-1 | 14 | TRBJ1-2
TGTGCCAGCAGCGATCCCGGCAGCAGGGGGCAGAACTATGGCTACACCTTC | CASSDPGSRGQNYGYTF | TRBD1 | . | TRBV7-2 | 17 | TRBJ1-2
TGTGCCAGCAGCTTAGTAGCCCGGGGCGTCTTGGACTATGGCTACACCTTC | CASSLVARGVLDYGYTF | . | . | TRBV11-2 | 17 | TRBJ1-2
TGTGCCAGCAGCTCCGGAGAGTTCAGGCTCGACGAGCAGTACTTC | CASSSGEFRLDEQYF | . | . | TRBV7-9 | 15 | TRBJ2-7
TGTGCCAGCAGGGTGACAGGGCACCCCCAAGAGACCCAGTACTTC | CASRVTGHPQETQYF | TRBD1 | . | TRBV12-3/TRBV12-4 | 15 | TRBJ2-5
TGTGCCAGCAGACCCCTAGCGGGGTCGGGGTCAGATACGCAGTATTTT | CASRPLAGSGSDTQYF | TRBD2 | few | TRBV27 | 16 | TRBJ2-3
TGTGCCAGCAGCCATGAACAGGGGCGATTCTACAATGAGCAGTTCTTC | CASSHEQGRFYNEQFF | TRBD1 | . | TRBV3-1 | 16 | TRBJ2-1
TGCGCCAGCAGCCAAGATCGTTCGGGCTCGGGCTATGGCTACACCTTC | CASSQDRSGSGYGYTF | . | . | TRBV4-1 | 16 | TRBJ1-2
TGCAGTGCTAGAGGCGACCAAGAGACCCAGTACTTC | CSARGDQETQYF | . | . | TRBV20-1 | 12 | TRBJ2-5
TGTGCCAGCAGTTTAAGCGGGGCCCCCTACAATGAGCAGTTCTTC | CASSLSGAPYNEQFF | TRBD2 | . | TRBV27 | 15 | TRBJ2-1
TGTGCCAGCAGCGAAGACAGCAACCGAGGCTACACCTTC | CASSEDSNRGYTF | . | . | TRBV7-2 | 13 | TRBJ1-2
TGTGCCAGCAGCGCCCCTTGGGAGTACAATGAGCAGTTCTTC | CASSAPWEYNEQFF | . | . | TRBV28 | 14 | TRBJ2-1
TGCGCCAGCAGCCAAGATATAGAGGGTTTTTACCCGGAGCAGTACTTC | CASSQDIEGFYPEQYF | . | . | TRBV4-1 | 16 | TRBJ2-7
TGTGCCAGCAGCCTGACGGGACAGGTCAATTATGGCTACACCTTC | CASSLTGQVNYGYTF | TRBD1 | . | TRBV3-1 | 15 | TRBJ1-2
TGTGCCAGCAGCAGAAGCACGGGAGAGGTTGGAAAACTGTTTTTT | CASSRSTGEVGKLFF | . | . | TRBV5-5 | 15 | TRBJ1-4
TGTGCCAGCAGCTTTGCGCAGGGCAATCAGCCCCAGCATTTT | CASSFAQGNQPQHF | . | . | TRBV5-5 | 14 | TRBJ1-5
TGCGCCAGCAGCCAAGATAGAACGGCAGGGGAGAATGAGCAGTTCTTC | CASSQDRTAGENEQFF | . | . | TRBV4-3 | 16 | TRBJ2-1
TGTGCCATCAGTGGGGAGACGAGCTCCTACAATGAGCAGTTCTTC | CAISGETSSYNEQFF | . | few | TRBV10-3 | 15 | TRBJ2-1
TGTGCCACCAGTGACCCCGCGGAGTCCTACGAGCAGTACTTC | CATSDPAESYEQYF | . | . | TRBV24-1 | 14 | TRBJ2-7
TGTGCCAGCAGTTTACCTATAAGAACCTACGAGCAGTACTTC | CASSLPIRTYEQYF | . | . | TRBV28 | 14 | TRBJ2-7
TGCGCCAGCAGCCAAGATTTTTGGACTAGCGGGGGGGCCCCGGATACGCAGTATTTT | CASSQDFWTSGGAPDTQYF | TRBD2 | . | TRBV4-3 | 19 | TRBJ2-3
TGTGCCAGCAGCTCCCCCGGGAGGCCAGATACGCAGTATTTT | CASSSPGRPDTQYF | TRBD2 | few | TRBV28 | 14 | TRBJ2-3
TGTGCCAGCAGCGTAGATTATGCGACGAGCACCGGGCAGTACTTC | CASSVDYATSTGQYF | . | . | TRBV9 | 15 | TRBJ2-7
TGTGCCAGCTCAGGCTCTCCCTACGAGCAGTACTTC | CASSGSPYEQYF | . | many | TRBV7-9 | 12 | TRBJ2-7
TGTGCCAGCAGCTCCAAACAGGGGGCGGCTAATGAAAAACTGTTTTTT | CASSSKQGAANEKLFF | TRBD1 | . | TRBV9 | 16 | TRBJ1-4
TGTGCCAGCAGTATAGGAGGGGGCTGGGGCAATCAGCCCCAGCATTTT | CASSIGGGWGNQPQHF | TRBD1 | . | TRBV7-2 | 16 | TRBJ1-5
TGTGCCAGCAGCCACCTTAGCGGGGAAGACAATGAGCAGTTCTTC | CASSHLSGEDNEQFF | TRBD2 | . | TRBV14 | 15 | TRBJ2-1
TGTGCCAGCAGTTTAGGGACAGGGAGATGGTCAGATGCGCAGTATTTT | CASSLGTGRWSDAQYF | TRBD1 | . | TRBV27 | 16 | TRBJ2-3
TGCAGTGCTTGGGAAAGTTTCAACGCAGATACGCAGTATTTT | CSAWESFNADTQYF | . | . | TRBV20-1 | 14 | TRBJ2-3
TGTGCCAGCAGTGAAGCGTCGCAGTACTTC | CASSEASQYF | . | . | TRBV6-1 | 10 | TRBJ2-7
TGCGCCAGCAGCCGGGACAGGGGGCAGGATGGCTACACCTTC | CASSRDRGQDGYTF | TRBD1 | . | TRBV5-1 | 14 | TRBJ1-2
TGTGCCAGCAGTTTCGGACAGGGTAAAGGTTACGAGCAGTACTTC | CASSFGQGKGYEQYF | TRBD1 | . | TRBV27 | 15 | TRBJ2-7
TGCAGCGTCGAGGGACAAGAAGCTAACTATGGCTACACCTTC | CSVEGQEANYGYTF | . | . | TRBV29-1 | 14 | TRBJ1-2
TGCAGTGCTACTGGGGACACAGGGGAGGATCAGCCCCAGCATTTT | CSATGDTGEDQPQHF | TRBD1 | . | TRBV20-1 | 15 | TRBJ1-5